A selection of T cell receptor beta chains follows, all from one sample in a study of T-cell reconstitution after alpha-beta-depleted transplantation in children. TCRdb ran MiXCR on the PCR reads and lists one entry per CDR3 protein. The sample shows approximately 520,000 distinct CDR3 sequences, 32% of them seen only once. The specimen was PBMCs from the stem cell graft donor, collected from the stem cell graft. Source of these receptors: a human donor who donated a stem cell graft to a child with aplastic anemia. Both conserved end residues are part of each CDR3. The order of the fields is J gene, D gene, V gene, clone size, CDR3 DNA, CDR3 protein. The D gene is left open where the match is weak. Not every row has a clone size; where given, it reads once, few, many or a size class.

j_gene: TRBJ1-3; d_gene: -; v_gene: TRBV18; abundance: -; CDR3nt: TGTGCCAGCTCACCACTAAGGACGGACTCTGGAAACACCATATATTTT; CDR3aa: CASSPLRTDSGNTIYF
j_gene: TRBJ2-1; d_gene: TRBD2; v_gene: TRBV7-6; abundance: -; CDR3nt: TGTGCCAGCACCGCAACCGGGACTAGTACCAATGAGCAGTTCTTC; CDR3aa: CASTATGTSTNEQFF
j_gene: TRBJ1-6; d_gene: TRBD1; v_gene: TRBV13; abundance: -; CDR3nt: TGTGCCAGCAGCTTAGGACAGGGGATTAATTCACCCCTCCACTTT; CDR3aa: CASSLGQGINSPLHF
j_gene: TRBJ2-1; d_gene: TRBD2; v_gene: TRBV7-6; abundance: few; CDR3nt: TGTGCCAGCAGCCGTGGGACTAGCGGGGCTAATGAGCAGTTCTTC; CDR3aa: CASSRGTSGANEQFF
j_gene: TRBJ2-1; d_gene: TRBD2; v_gene: TRBV7-2; abundance: -; CDR3nt: TGTGCCAGCAGCTTACCTAGGACTAGCGGGCAATACAATGAGCAGTTCTTC; CDR3aa: CASSLPRTSGQYNEQFF
j_gene: TRBJ2-5; d_gene: -; v_gene: TRBV4-3; abundance: -; CDR3nt: TGCGCCAGCAGCCAAGGGGGGCGCAGTGGCGAGACCCAGTACTTC; CDR3aa: CASSQGGRSGETQYF
j_gene: TRBJ2-2; d_gene: TRBD2; v_gene: TRBV5-1; abundance: few; CDR3nt: TGCGCCAGCAGCTTCCTAATAGCGGGAGGGCCGGGGACCGGGGAGCTGTTTTTT; CDR3aa: CASSFLIAGGPGTGELFF
j_gene: TRBJ1-5; d_gene: -; v_gene: TRBV5-5; abundance: -; CDR3nt: TGTGCCAGCAGCTTGGGGCCCCGGGGCAATCAGCCCCAGCATTTT; CDR3aa: CASSLGPRGNQPQHF
j_gene: TRBJ2-1; d_gene: TRBD2; v_gene: TRBV20-1; abundance: few; CDR3nt: TGCAGTGCTTGGTCCCGACTAGCGGGAGCTAGGGACAATGAGCAGTTCTTC; CDR3aa: CSAWSRLAGARDNEQFF
j_gene: TRBJ2-3; d_gene: TRBD1; v_gene: TRBV7-8; abundance: few; CDR3nt: TGTGCCAGCAGCTCGACAGGGGACGGAGATACGCAGTATTTT; CDR3aa: CASSSTGDGDTQYF
j_gene: TRBJ2-3; d_gene: TRBD2; v_gene: TRBV9; abundance: -; CDR3nt: TGTGCCAGCAGCACCGGACTAGCGGGAGGACTGGGCACAGATACGCAGTATTTT; CDR3aa: CASSTGLAGGLGTDTQYF
j_gene: TRBJ1-1; d_gene: -; v_gene: TRBV7-3; abundance: few; CDR3nt: TGTGCCAGCAGCTTAACGTTGTACACTGAAGCTTTCTTT; CDR3aa: CASSLTLYTEAFF
j_gene: TRBJ2-1; d_gene: TRBD2; v_gene: TRBV7-2; abundance: -; CDR3nt: TGTGCCGTAAACCGACGGGCGGGAGGGTACAATGAGCAGTTCTTC; CDR3aa: CAVNRRAGGYNEQFF
j_gene: TRBJ2-5; d_gene: TRBD1; v_gene: TRBV20-1; abundance: -; CDR3nt: TGCAGTGCCACCGGGACAGGCGACCAAGAGACCCAGTACTTC; CDR3aa: CSATGTGDQETQYF
j_gene: TRBJ1-2; d_gene: -; v_gene: TRBV20-1; abundance: -; CDR3nt: TGCAGTGCTAGAGTTTGGGCAGGGGATAATGGCTACACCTTC; CDR3aa: CSARVWAGDNGYTF
j_gene: TRBJ2-5; d_gene: TRBD2; v_gene: TRBV20-1; abundance: -; CDR3nt: TGCAGTGCTAGAATTAGCGGGCTCCTAAAAGAGACCCAGTACTTC; CDR3aa: CSARISGLLKETQYF
j_gene: TRBJ2-3; d_gene: TRBD2; v_gene: TRBV28; abundance: -; CDR3nt: TGTGCCAGCAGACTCGTAGCGGGAGGGCCAATGGGTACGCAGTATTTT; CDR3aa: CASRLVAGGPMGTQYF
j_gene: TRBJ1-5; d_gene: -; v_gene: TRBV20-1; abundance: few; CDR3nt: TGCAGTGCTAGAGTTCAGGGAGGCCAGCCCCAGCATTTT; CDR3aa: CSARVQGGQPQHF
j_gene: TRBJ1-4; d_gene: -; v_gene: TRBV12-5; abundance: few; CDR3nt: TGTGCTAGTGGTTTGTATATAGGATGGGGTCAGGCAACTGAAAAACTGTTTTTT; CDR3aa: CASGLYIGWGQATEKLFF
j_gene: TRBJ1-1; d_gene: -; v_gene: TRBV14; abundance: -; CDR3nt: TGTGCCAGCAGCCCGGACTGGGGGGTCGGCACTGAAGCTTTCTTT; CDR3aa: CASSPDWGVGTEAFF
j_gene: TRBJ1-1; d_gene: -; v_gene: TRBV12-3/TRBV12-4; abundance: few; CDR3nt: TGTGCCAGCCTATCCGAGAACACTGAAGCTTTCTTT; CDR3aa: CASLSENTEAFF
j_gene: TRBJ1-6; d_gene: -; v_gene: TRBV6-5; abundance: many; CDR3nt: TGTGCCAGCAGTCCCGGGAAGTCACCCCTCCACTTT; CDR3aa: CASSPGKSPLHF
j_gene: TRBJ1-2; d_gene: TRBD1; v_gene: TRBV10-3; abundance: few; CDR3nt: TGTGCCATCACCCAGACAGGGGGCGATGGCTACACCTTC; CDR3aa: CAITQTGGDGYTF
j_gene: TRBJ1-1; d_gene: TRBD1; v_gene: TRBV5-1; abundance: -; CDR3nt: TGCGCCAGCAGCCCTGGGACAGGGGGGATGATGAACACTGAAGCTTTCTTT; CDR3aa: CASSPGTGGMMNTEAFF
j_gene: TRBJ2-3; d_gene: TRBD2; v_gene: TRBV4-3; abundance: -; CDR3nt: TGCGCCAGCAGCCACCTCAGCGGGGTTAGCACAGATACGCAGTATTTT; CDR3aa: CASSHLSGVSTDTQYF
j_gene: TRBJ2-6; d_gene: -; v_gene: TRBV9; abundance: -; CDR3nt: TGTGCCAGCACTACAGGGACAACTAAAGGCGCTGGGGCCAACGTCCTGACTTTC; CDR3aa: CASTTGTTKGAGANVLTF
j_gene: TRBJ2-2; d_gene: TRBD1; v_gene: TRBV29-1; abundance: -; CDR3nt: TGCAGCGTTGACAGGCAGGGGGAGAACACCGGGGAGCTGTTTTTT; CDR3aa: CSVDRQGENTGELFF
j_gene: TRBJ1-3; d_gene: TRBD1; v_gene: TRBV12-3/TRBV12-4; abundance: once; CDR3nt: TGTGCCAGCAGTCTCGATACGACAGGGAGCTCTGGAAACACCATATATTTT; CDR3aa: CASSLDTTGSSGNTIYF
j_gene: TRBJ2-2; d_gene: TRBD2; v_gene: TRBV3-1; abundance: -; CDR3nt: TGTGCCAGCAGCACCCTAGCGGGAGGTGGAACCGGGGAGCTGTTTTTT; CDR3aa: CASSTLAGGGTGELFF
j_gene: TRBJ1-5; d_gene: -; v_gene: TRBV19; abundance: few; CDR3nt: TGTGCCAGTACCACCGGGGGGACCCAGCATTTT; CDR3aa: CASTTGGTQHF
j_gene: TRBJ2-2; d_gene: -; v_gene: TRBV5-1; abundance: -; CDR3nt: TGCGCCAGCAGCTTGGGAGGCGGGGGCAACACCGGGGAGCTGTTTTTT; CDR3aa: CASSLGGGGNTGELFF
j_gene: TRBJ2-1; d_gene: TRBD2; v_gene: TRBV9; abundance: -; CDR3nt: TGTGCCAGCACCCTCTTGCCCGGGGGGCTAGCGGGAGGGCGGGATGAGCAGTTCTTC; CDR3aa: CASTLLPGGLAGGRDEQFF
j_gene: TRBJ2-2; d_gene: TRBD1; v_gene: TRBV10-3; abundance: -; CDR3nt: TGTGCCATCAGTGACAACAGGGGGCACGCCGGGGAGCTGTTTTTT; CDR3aa: CAISDNRGHAGELFF
j_gene: TRBJ1-2; d_gene: -; v_gene: TRBV19; abundance: -; CDR3nt: TGTGCCAGTAGTACCGGGGACACTCTGTTCGGTTCTGGCTACACCTTC; CDR3aa: CASSTGDTLFGSGYTF
j_gene: TRBJ1-4; d_gene: -; v_gene: TRBV18; abundance: -; CDR3nt: TGTGCCAGCTCACCAGGGACGCCGTTCGCCGATGAAAAACTGTTTTTT; CDR3aa: CASSPGTPFADEKLFF
j_gene: TRBJ2-1; d_gene: TRBD2; v_gene: TRBV20-1; abundance: -; CDR3nt: TGCAGTGCTAGTCCGGGACTAGCGGGACATGAGCAGTTCTTC; CDR3aa: CSASPGLAGHEQFF
j_gene: TRBJ1-1; d_gene: TRBD1; v_gene: TRBV18; abundance: -; CDR3nt: TGTGCCAGCTCACCAGACAGGGGAACGAACACTGAAGCTTTCTTT; CDR3aa: CASSPDRGTNTEAFF
j_gene: TRBJ2-5; d_gene: TRBD2; v_gene: TRBV5-1; abundance: -; CDR3nt: TGCGCCAGCAGCGGGGGGGACCACCAAGAGACCCAGTACTTC; CDR3aa: CASSGGDHQETQYF
j_gene: TRBJ1-4; d_gene: TRBD1; v_gene: TRBV20-1; abundance: few; CDR3nt: TGCAGTGCCACCTCACAGGGGTTCGGGAAACTGTTTTTT; CDR3aa: CSATSQGFGKLFF
j_gene: TRBJ2-1; d_gene: TRBD2; v_gene: TRBV5-1; abundance: -; CDR3nt: TGCGCCAGCAGCTACGGGACTAGCGAAAATGAGCAGTTCTTC; CDR3aa: CASSYGTSENEQFF
j_gene: TRBJ1-1; d_gene: -; v_gene: TRBV29-1; abundance: few; CDR3nt: TGCAGCGGCGACCTGAACACTGAAGCTTTCTTT; CDR3aa: CSGDLNTEAFF
j_gene: TRBJ2-1; d_gene: TRBD2; v_gene: TRBV20-1; abundance: -; CDR3nt: TGCAGTGTTAGGGAGAGCGGGAGCTCCTACAATGAGCAGTTCTTC; CDR3aa: CSVRESGSSYNEQFF
j_gene: TRBJ2-1; d_gene: TRBD2; v_gene: TRBV5-4; abundance: -; CDR3nt: TGTGCCAGCAGGACGGGGACTAGCGGGAGGTTACGACCCAATGAGCAGTTCTTC; CDR3aa: CASRTGTSGRLRPNEQFF
j_gene: TRBJ1-2; d_gene: -; v_gene: TRBV14; abundance: -; CDR3nt: TGTGCCAGCAGCCAAGGGAGGGGAGGGGCGGACTATGGCTACACCTTC; CDR3aa: CASSQGRGGADYGYTF
j_gene: TRBJ1-3; d_gene: -; v_gene: TRBV28; abundance: many; CDR3nt: TGTGCCAGCAGGGGTGCAGGACTCGACTCTGGAAACACCATATATTTT; CDR3aa: CASRGAGLDSGNTIYF
j_gene: TRBJ2-1; d_gene: -; v_gene: TRBV4-3; abundance: -; CDR3nt: TGCGCCAGCAGCCAAGATCGGATAGGGGCCAGCTCCTACAATGAGCAGTTCTTC; CDR3aa: CASSQDRIGASSYNEQFF
j_gene: TRBJ1-2; d_gene: TRBD1; v_gene: TRBV29-1; abundance: -; CDR3nt: TGCAGCGTTGGACAGGGGGGAATCTATGGCTACACCTTC; CDR3aa: CSVGQGGIYGYTF
j_gene: TRBJ1-2; d_gene: TRBD1; v_gene: TRBV10-2; abundance: -; CDR3nt: TGCGCCAGCTCAAGATACGAAACAGGGGGCGTGGAGCCGAACTATGGCTACACCTTC; CDR3aa: CASSRYETGGVEPNYGYTF
j_gene: TRBJ1-5; d_gene: TRBD1; v_gene: TRBV18; abundance: once; CDR3nt: TGTGCCAGCTCACCTTCCAACAGGGGTAATCAGCCCCAGCATTTT; CDR3aa: CASSPSNRGNQPQHF
j_gene: TRBJ2-1; d_gene: TRBD2; v_gene: TRBV10-3; abundance: few; CDR3nt: TGTGCCATCAGTTTGACTAGCGCCGACAATGAGCAGTTCTTC; CDR3aa: CAISLTSADNEQFF
j_gene: TRBJ1-5; d_gene: -; v_gene: TRBV7-2; abundance: few; CDR3nt: TGTGCCAGCAGCTTAGCGGGGGCTCGGGGTCAGCCCCAGCATTTT; CDR3aa: CASSLAGARGQPQHF
j_gene: TRBJ2-5; d_gene: -; v_gene: TRBV27; abundance: -; CDR3nt: TGTGCCAGCAGTTTCAGGGGTATTGGGACTTATGCTAAAGAGACCCAGTACTTC; CDR3aa: CASSFRGIGTYAKETQYF